The 32 T cell receptor beta chains listed next were all sequenced from one sample in a study of vaccination effects on CD4 cells after COVID-19. Measured with immunoSEQ multiplex PCR; TCRdb has only the in-frame clones, and not every one. The repertoire holds roughly 71,000 clones, with under 80% as singletons. Antigen-specific CD4+ T cells were expanded (with viral peptide pools) by the ViraFEST assay ahead of sequencing. CD4+ T cells were isolated after roughly nine days of culture. Two-dose vaccination with either BNT162b2 or mRNA-1273 was given to the participants. Which antigens these TCRs recognize remains unknown. The sequenced sample was CD4+ T cells from PBMCs cultured with HCoV-OC43 spike peptides, obtained after COVID-19 vaccination. Regarding subset: HCoV-OC43 spike overlapping peptide pool stimulation. The receptors originated from a human donor who received a COVID-19 vaccine.

This sequence joins TRBV5-6 and TRBJ1-1; D is unclear. CDR1 is SGHDT and CDR2 is YYEEEE in the germline V gene. The CDR3 contains 11 residues. V shed 5 bases and J shed 0 bases, with 2 bases lying between them. The CDR3, as DNA: TGTGCCAGCAGTGTGAACACTGAAGCTTTCTTT. Protein: CASSVNTEAFF.

This clone was observed a few times. V gene TRBV4-1 combines with J gene TRBJ1-5; tentatively, D is TRBD1 (5 bases). Between the trimmed V and J ends, which lost 0 bases and 7 bases, there was a span of 16 bases. This CDR3 region has 16 residues. Looked up from germline, CDR1 is MGHRA and CDR2 is YSYEKL. The CDR3 coding sequence is TGCGCCAGCAGCCAAGATGCCCAGGGTTCTCGACAGCCCCAGCATTTT. Translated, it gives CASSQDAQGSRQPQHF.

The CDR3 DNA follows: TGTGCCAGCAGCCCGGGACCAGGGGTTAGCACAGATACGCAGTATTTT. It codes for CASSPGPGVSTDTQYF. This sequence joins TRBV5-4 and TRBJ2-3, with D possibly matching TRBD1 (6 bases). V lost 4 bases, J lost 0 bases, and 15 bases lay in between. The germline CDR1 and CDR2 sequences are SGHNT and YYREEE (reference sequence). CDR3 length equals 16 residues.

The rearrangement links TRBV3-1 (or the pseudogene TRBV3-2) to TRBJ1-5; D is perhaps TRBD1 (5 bases). Germline values: CDR1 LGHDT, CDR2 YNNKEL (reference sequence). The CDR3 is 14 residues long. V was pared by 4 bases and J by 2 bases, with 9 bases between. The CDR3, as DNA: TGTGCCAGCAGCCCGATGGGGGGCAATCAGCCCCAGCATTTT. This encodes CASSPMGGNQPQHF.

In its sample, this clone was seen once. This chain uses TRBV5-1 with TRBJ2-1; 7 bases are shared with TRBD1. From germline, CDR1 is SGHRS and CDR2 YFSETQ. J lost 6 bases, V lost 3 bases, and 3 bases had no gene match. The CDR3 is 13 amino acids. As DNA, the CDR3 is TGCGCCAGCAGCTGGGGACAGACCAATGAGCAGTTCTTC. Amino acids: CASSWGQTNEQFF.

The chain links TRBV2 to TRBJ2-2; TRBD1 matches at 8 bases. With 6 bases clipped from V and 3 bases from J, the junction kept 6 bases outside the gene matches. CDR1 and CDR2 from the germline V gene are SNHLY and FYNNEI. The CDR3 consists of 15 residues. Here the CDR3 DNA reads TGTGCCAGCAGATCAGGGGGCTCGGACACCGGGGAGCTGTTTTTT. This codes for CASRSGGSDTGELFF.

The J gene is TRBJ1-6, the V gene TRBV30; D not resolved. The germline CDR1 and CDR2 sequences are GTSNPN and SVGIG (reference sequence). The CDR3 is 12 amino acids. Trimming stripped 2 bases from V and 5 bases from J, with 4 bases between. Here the CDR3 DNA reads TGTGCCTGGAGTTTTCATAATTCACCCCTCCACTTT. This gives the protein CAWSFHNSPLHF.

The chain uses TRBV29-1 and TRBJ1-1, with D perhaps TRBD1 (5 bases). V was cut by 4 bases and J by 0 bases, with 15 bases left in between. CDR1 and CDR2 (germline): SQVTM, ANQGSEA. The length of the CDR3 is 15 residues. The CDR3 protein is CSVGNWGSLNTEAFF. As DNA, the CDR3 is TGCAGCGTTGGGAATTGGGGCAGCTTGAACACTGAAGCTTTCTTT.

The V and J genes are TRBV5-1 and TRBJ1-4, with D unclear. The ends were cut back, 5 bases at V and 3 bases at J, with 11 bases in the middle. Germline lookup yields CDR1 SGHRS and CDR2 YFSETQ. The CDR3 extends over 14 amino acids. The CDR3 reads CASRVQSSNEKLFF. DNA for the CDR3: TGCGCCAGCAGAGTACAGAGCTCTAATGAAAAACTGTTTTTT.

The chain combines TRBV27 with TRBJ1-2; D may be TRBD1 (6 bases). Looked up from germline, CDR1 is MNHEY and CDR2 is SMNVEV (reference sequence). The CDR3 totals 14 residues. V shed 8 bases and J shed 4 bases, with 17 bases lying between them. The CDR3 protein is CASRRVQGLYGYTF. In DNA, the CDR3 is TGTGCCAGCCGGAGAGTGCAGGGGCTCTATGGCTACACCTTC.

This clone has a single count. The CDR3 loop is CASNPGGGSNEQFF. The CDR3 nucleotides read TGTGCCAGCAACCCGGGAGGGGGGAGTAATGAGCAGTTCTTC. The genes are TRBV6-6 and TRBJ2-1, with TRBD2 matching over 8 bases. Germline-derived CDR1 and CDR2 are MNHNY and SVGAGI (reference sequence). The CDR3 runs 14 residues. J gave up 7 bases and V 7 bases, and 9 bases lay outside the gene matches.

This clone was counted between two and nine times. The chain has TRBV2 and TRBJ1-5; no clear D. Trimming removed 1 base at V and 4 bases at J, with 11 bases between. Germline V gene lookup returns CDR1 SNHLY and CDR2 FYNNEI. The CDR3 is 15 residues long. The CDR3 nucleotides are TGTGCCAGCAGTGAAGGCCAGGCCTCTAATCAGCCCCAGCATTTT. Translation gives CASSEGQASNQPQHF.

This clone was detected only a few times. The rearrangement uses TRBV3-1 (or the pseudogene TRBV3-2) and TRBJ1-2; D gene uncertain. The length of the CDR3 is 13 residues. Trimming stripped 1 base from V and 8 bases from J, with 11 bases between. Germline V CDR1 and CDR2: LGHDT, YNNKEL (reference sequence). The CDR3 region has the DNA TGTGCCAGCAGCCAAGCAGGCGGGAACGGCTACACCTTC. Residues: CASSQAGGNGYTF.

The V and J genes are TRBV7-2 and TRBJ1-1, with unresolved D. The CDR3 runs 12 residues. The V and J ends lost 3 bases and 5 bases respectively, with 7 bases between them. From germline, CDR1 is SGHTA and CDR2 FQGNSA. The CDR3, as DNA: TGTGCCAGCAGCTTTAGACGGACTGAAGCTTTCTTT. This encodes CASSFRRTEAFF.

The chain carries TRBV18 and TRBJ1-3; D unclear. Germline V CDR1 and CDR2: KGHSH, LQKENI. The V end was cut by 2 bases, the J end by 0 bases, with 11 bases between. The CDR3 length is 16 residues. CDR3 sequence reads: CASSPGTFISGNTIYF. In DNA, the CDR3 is TGTGCCAGCTCACCAGGCACGTTTATCTCTGGAAACACCATATATTTT.

The CDR3 nucleotides are TGCGCCAGCAGCTTCTTCCCTAGACAGGGTTATGGCTACACCTTC. It yields the protein CASSFFPRQGYGYTF. This chain joins TRBV5-1 and TRBJ1-2; 7 bases align to TRBD1. CDR1 is SGHRS and CDR2 is YFSETQ in the germline V gene. The CDR3 runs to 15 residues. The trim removed 2 bases at V and 5 bases at J, leaving 9 bases unmatched.

This chain joins TRBV7-9 and TRBJ1-1, with D possibly being TRBD1 (6 bases). Germline CDR1 SEHNR, CDR2 FQNEAQ (reference sequence). The CDR3 runs to 16 residues. Trimming shortened V by 4 bases and J by 0 bases, and 15 bases separated the two germline ends. The CDR3 DNA reads TGTGCCAGCAGCTCCCCGGGGGGCGCGTTGAACACTGAAGCTTTCTTT. This gives the protein CASSSPGGALNTEAFF.

The V gene is TRBV15, the J gene TRBJ2-3, with D possibly matching TRBD1 (5 bases). Trimming shortened V by 4 bases and J by 0 bases, and 5 bases separated the two germline ends. The CDR3 has 13 residues. The germline V gene encodes CDR1 LNHNV and CDR2 YYDKDF (reference sequence). The CDR3 nucleotides are TGTGCCACCAGCACAGGGAGCACAGATACGCAGTATTTT. Its protein is CATSTGSTDTQYF.

V gene TRBV11-3 combines with J gene TRBJ1-3, with D tentatively TRBD1 (6 bases). CDR3 length: 17 amino acids. The V end lost 5 bases, the J end lost 0 bases, and 17 bases lay between the germline ends. In germline, CDR1 is SGHNT, CDR2 YENEEA. The DNA of the CDR3 is TGTGCCAGCAGCCCTGGGGGGGGCGGCCGCTCTGGAAACACCATATATTTT. It is translated as CASSPGGGGRSGNTIYF.

The CDR3 reads CASSQPGGTKNIQYF. CDR3 DNA sequence: TGCGCCAGCAGTCAACCAGGGGGCACCAAAAACATTCAGTACTTC. V and J are TRBV5-1 and TRBJ2-4, with 8 bases that match TRBD1. V lost 5 bases, J lost 2 bases, and 6 bases stayed unmatched. This CDR3 region has 15 residues. Germline assignment: CDR1 SGHRS and CDR2 YFSETQ.

The table lists this clone with a count of one. This sample includes further DNA sequences coding for the same CDR3. V and J are TRBV7-2 and TRBJ1-1, with no clear D. The V end was cut by 1 base, the J end by 1 base, with 4 bases between. This CDR3 region has 13 residues. CDR1 is SGHTA, CDR2 FQGNSA, per germline. The CDR3 spells CASSLGRNTEAFF. The CDR3 coding sequence is TGTGCCAGCAGCTTAGGTAGGAACACTGAAGCTTTCTTT.

The J gene is TRBJ2-4, the V gene TRBV4-3; D might be TRBD2 (5 bases). CDR3 length: 16 residues. V dropped 4 bases and J dropped 0 bases, with 13 bases sitting between them. Germline V CDR1 and CDR2: LGHNA, YSLEER. The CDR3 sequence: CASSRRQFEAKNIQYF. In nucleotides, the CDR3 is TGCGCCAGCAGCCGGAGGCAGTTCGAAGCCAAAAACATTCAGTACTTC.

This CDR3 is CASSQVVGNSPLHF. In DNA form, the CDR3 reads TGCGCCAGCAGCCAAGTCGTGGGTAATTCACCCCTCCACTTT. V gene TRBV4-1 combines with J gene TRBJ1-6; D remains ambiguous. V lost 1 base and J lost 6, with 7 bases in between. Per germline, CDR1 MGHRA and CDR2 YSYEKL. There are 14 residues in the CDR3.

This chain uses TRBV5-5 with TRBJ2-6, with 9 nucleotides matching TRBD1. There are 18 residues in the CDR3. V shed 4 bases, J shed 0 bases, and the junction held 8 bases outside the gene matches. CDR1 is SGHKS and CDR2 is YYEKEE in the germline V gene (reference sequence). This CDR3 is CASSIRTGDTSGANVLTF. The CDR3 DNA reads as TGTGCCAGCAGCATACGGACAGGGGACACCTCTGGGGCCAACGTCCTGACTTTC.

This clone showed up just a few times. The chain carries TRBV14 and TRBJ1-2, with D unclear. The CDR3 totals 13 residues. Germline V lookup: CDR1 SGHDN, CDR2 FVKESK. V was cut by 1 base and J by 7 bases, with 10 bases left in between. The CDR3 nucleotides are TGTGCCAGCAGCCAAGCAAGGGCCAGTGGCTACACCTTC. Residues: CASSQARASGYTF.

This clone was observed once. The rearrangement uses TRBV6-1 and TRBJ2-7; 9 nucleotides agree with TRBD1. From germline, CDR1 is MNHNS and CDR2 SASEGT. J gave up 0 bases and V 2 bases, and 5 bases lay outside the gene matches. The CDR3 totals 16 residues. DNA of the CDR3: TGTGCCAGCAGTGAACCTGGACAGGGGAGCTCCTACGAGCAGTACGTC. This encodes CASSEPGQGSSYEQYV.

The genes are TRBV6-6 and TRBJ1-2; 9 nucleotides line up with TRBD1. The germline gives CDR1 MNHNY, CDR2 SVGAGI (reference sequence). The V segment lost 7 bases and the J segment 7 bases; nucleotides outside the gene matches: 10. The CDR3 runs to 14 residues. The CDR3 reads CASITREGQGGYTF. The CDR3 DNA sequence: TGTGCCAGCATCACCCGAGAGGGACAGGGTGGCTACACCTTC.

Only a few counts were recorded for this clone. The J gene is TRBJ1-4, the V gene TRBV2, with 7 bases aligning to TRBD1. Germline lookup yields CDR1 SNHLY and CDR2 FYNNEI. This CDR3 comprises 15 residues. Trimming removed 8 bases from V and 3 bases from J; junction bases left unmatched: 9. The CDR3 reads CASRPEQGANEKLFF. CDR3 DNA sequence: TGTGCCAGCCGTCCCGAGCAGGGGGCTAATGAAAAACTGTTTTTT.

V is TRBV18 and J is TRBJ2-7, with D possibly called TRBD1 or TRBD2 (5 bases each). Germline V gene data show CDR1 as KGHSH and CDR2 as LQKENI. The CDR3 runs 14 residues. V gave up 4 bases and J gave up 3 bases, with 13 bases separating them. This CDR3 is CASSRGVTDYEQYV. In DNA form, the CDR3 reads TGTGCCAGCTCACGAGGGGTTACTGACTACGAGCAGTACGTC.

V usage is TRBV7-2 and J usage is TRBJ1-2; TRBD1 might be the D (5 bases). The CDR3 length is 13 residues. From germline, CDR1 is SGHTA and CDR2 FQGNSA. The germline V and J ends were trimmed by 1 base and 8 bases, with 11 bases remaining between them. The CDR3 region is CASSLGGTRGYTF. In DNA, the CDR3 is TGTGCCAGCAGCTTAGGAGGGACTCGGGGCTACACCTTC.

This sequence joins TRBV6-5 and TRBJ2-2; 10 bases map to TRBD1. The CDR3 runs to 15 residues. Trimming cost V 6 bases and J 6 bases; bases outside gene matches: 7. Germline-derived CDR1 and CDR2 are MNHEY and SVGAGI. The CDR3 spells CASRPGTGAAGELFF. The CDR3 DNA follows: TGTGCCAGCAGACCCGGGACAGGGGCAGCCGGGGAGCTGTTTTTT.

This chain uses TRBV2 with TRBJ2-5, with no clear D. CDR1 SNHLY and CDR2 FYNNEI come from the germline V gene. CDR3 length: 11 amino acids. V lost 4 bases and J 5 bases, leaving 5 bases between the germline ends. The CDR3 nucleotides are TGTGCCAGCAGTGTATGGGAGACCCAGTACTTC. Its translation is CASSVWETQYF.